The subject of this entry is one TCR beta chain. The antigen remains undetermined. Germline V gene data show CDR1 as SGDLS and CDR2 as YYNGEE. The J segment lost 6 bases and the V segment lost 3 bases, leaving 7 bases of the junction unmatched. This CDR3 is 14 amino acids long. The data derive from a study of shared clonotypes between healthy human individuals. Investigators divided CD4+ cells into CD45RA+ naive and CD45RA-negative memory subsets. Findings of the study overall: Naive CD4 clonotype sharing across a handful of donors was 4% to 5%. Among donors, the sharing of clonotypes was expected to be influenced by sequencing depth. Memory subsets had estimated richness that was generally smaller than that of naive subsets.

Clones were read by immunoSEQ multiplex PCR, and TCRdb kept only the in-frame ones, dropping some. The profile shows about 2.3 million clones, 85% to 95% of them singletons. The V call is TRBV9, the J call TRBJ2-3, with 7 positions matching TRBD2. The sequenced sample was naive CD4+ T cells from PBMCs. The sample's subset: CD45RA+ positively selected. The sequence was obtained from a man aged 18 to 30 in good health. Some clones in this sample may be carry-over from other donors' samples. The CDR3 protein is CASSGPGGSDTQYF. The CDR3, as DNA: TGTGCCAGCAGCGGCCCCGGGGGGTCGGATACGCAGTATTTT.